Below are 24 T cell receptor beta chains sequenced from a single sample in a study of blood T cell repertoires in COVID-19. Profiling relied on immunoSEQ multiplex PCR, and the TCRdb table lists in-frame clones only, not all of them. The sample lists approximately 76,000 clones, more than 70% seen once, with roughly 32% in the top ten. The sample comprised peripheral blood. Every receptor here comes from a woman older than 75 with active or convalescent COVID-19.

On this clone itself: Different DNA sequences within this sample yield the same CDR3. The chain's CDR3 is CASNRGGYEQYF. The CDR3 DNA is TGTGCCAGCAACCGGGGAGGCTACGAGCAGTACTTC. V usage is TRBV9 and J usage is TRBJ2-7; weak D call: TRBD2 (6 bases). CDR1 and CDR2 from the germline V gene are SGDLS and YYNGEE. The CDR3 is 12 residues long. The germline V and J ends were trimmed by 6 bases and 3 bases, with 10 bases remaining between them.

The rearrangement links TRBV7-2 to TRBJ1-1, with unresolved D. The germline V gene encodes CDR1 SGHTA and CDR2 FQGNSA. Trimming left V 5 bases short and J 1 base short, with 8 bases between. The CDR3 extends over 13 amino acids. The CDR3 reads CASSAYRNTEAFF. The CDR3 nucleotides read TGTGCCAGCAGCGCATACAGGAACACTGAAGCTTTCTTT.

The rearrangement uses TRBV7-8 and TRBJ1-4; D might be TRBD1 (5 bases). The V gene lost 6 bases and the J gene lost 8 bases, with 10 bases spanning the gap. Germline V gene sequence: CDR1 SGHVS, CDR2 FQNEAQ. The CDR3 spans 12 residues. The CDR3 DNA sequence: TGTGCCAGCAGTCAGGGTGGGGAAAAACTGTTTTTT. Its protein product is CASSQGGEKLFF.

The chain combines TRBV7-2 with TRBJ1-6; D unclear. Trimming pared 6 bases from V and 5 bases from J, leaving 14 bases between. The CDR3 is 15 amino acids. Germline lookup yields CDR1 SGHTA and CDR2 FQGNSA. The CDR3 spells CASRPTWPDNSPLHF. CDR3 nucleotide sequence: TGTGCCAGCAGACCAACGTGGCCCGATAATTCACCCCTCCACTTT. The full variable domain, rest sourced from reference TRBV7-2 and TRBJ1-6, is GAGVSQSPSNKVTEKGKDVELRCDPISGHTALYWYRQSLGQGLEFLIYFQGNSAPDKSGLPSDRFSAERTGGSVSTLTIQRTQQEDSAVYLCASRPTWPDNSPLHFGNGTRLTVT.

V and J are TRBV5-5 and TRBJ2-7, with unresolved D. V was pared by 3 bases and J by 3 bases, with 10 bases between. CDR1 and CDR2 (germline): SGHKS, YYEKEE (reference sequence). The CDR3 totals 13 residues. CDR3 sequence reads: CASSSRGDYEQYF. DNA for the CDR3: TGTGCCAGCAGCTCCCGCGGTGACTACGAGCAGTACTTC.

The rearrangement links TRBV7-2 to TRBJ2-7, with 8 nucleotides matching TRBD2. V was pared by 5 bases and J by 3 bases, with 12 bases of the junction left unmatched. In germline, CDR1 is SGHTA, CDR2 FQGNSA. This CDR3 contains 16 residues. CDR3 protein: CASSNRGGSLIYEQYF. CDR3 DNA sequence: TGTGCCAGCAGCAACCGCGGGGGGAGTTTAATCTACGAGCAGTACTTC.

This chain joins TRBV3-1 (or the pseudogene TRBV3-2) and TRBJ2-1, with TRBD2 identical over 7 bases. Germline values: CDR1 LGHDT, CDR2 YNNKEL (reference sequence). Trimming at V came to 4 bases and at J to 0 bases, leaving 0 bases not matched to a gene. The length of the CDR3 is 14 residues. The CDR3 DNA follows: TGTGCCAGCAGCCGCGGGGGCTCCTACAATGAGCAGTTCTTC. Protein product: CASSRGGSYNEQFF.

The chain recombines TRBV29-1 with TRBJ1-2, with 7 bases that match TRBD1. Germline V CDR1 and CDR2: SQVTM, ANQGSEA. Trimming took 6 bases from V and 8 from J; bases not matched to a gene: 9. The CDR3 extends over 12 amino acids. In nucleotides, the CDR3 is TGCAGCGTGGGGGACAGAGCTATGGGCTACACCTTC. It is translated as CSVGDRAMGYTF.

This clone was seen only a few times. This chain links TRBV12-3 or TRBV12-4 with TRBJ1-2, with no clear D. The CDR3 sequence is 12 residues long. The V end lost 4 bases, the J end lost 7 bases, and 10 bases lay between the germline ends. CDR3 DNA: TGTGCCAGCAGTTCGCGACGGGTTGGCTACACCTTC. It specifies CASSSRRVGYTF.

The chain employs TRBV3-1 (or the pseudogene TRBV3-2) and TRBJ2-1; D is uncertain. CDR1 is LGHDT and CDR2 is YNNKEL in the germline V gene (reference sequence). Trimming took 9 bases from V and 3 from J, leaving 12 bases between them. The CDR3 extends over 13 amino acids. Here the CDR3 DNA reads TGTGCCAGTAGCTCGGTATTCTACAATGAGCAGTTCTTC. Protein sequence: CASSSVFYNEQFF.

The V and J genes are TRBV7-8 and TRBJ1-2; 7 positions match TRBD1. The length of the CDR3 is 18 residues. Germline V lookup: CDR1 SGHVS, CDR2 FQNEAQ. J gave up 3 bases and V 5 bases, and 18 bases lay outside the gene matches. The CDR3 spells CASSPYPVAGGSDYGYTF. The CDR3 nucleotides are TGTGCCAGCAGCCCTTACCCAGTCGCAGGGGGGTCCGACTATGGCTACACCTTC.

J is TRBJ1-1 and V is TRBV4-1, with TRBD1 matching 9 bases. The CDR3 runs to 18 residues. Germline lookup yields CDR1 MGHRA and CDR2 YSYEKL. V shed 3 bases, J shed 1 base, and the junction held 12 bases outside the gene matches. This chain's CDR3 is CASSQFPGQGVGNTEAFF. CDR3 coding DNA: TGCGCCAGCAGCCAGTTTCCGGGACAGGGAGTAGGGAACACTGAAGCTTTCTTT.

Worth noting for this clone: The junction departs from the called germline gene at one end, perhaps through a read error. The V and J genes are TRBV7-3 and TRBJ2-3; tentatively, D is TRBD1 (7 bases). The CDR3 spans 10 residues. The germline CDR1 and CDR2 sequences are SGHTA and FQGTGA. The CDR3 DNA reads as TGTGCCAGCAGCCAGGGGGGTAGGCTCTTT. It codes for CASSQGGRLF.

CDR3 residues: CASVRDPGQPTNTEAFF. The CDR3 nucleotides are TGTGCTAGTGTTAGGGACCCGGGACAGCCGACGAACACTGAAGCTTTCTTT. The chain links TRBV12-5 to TRBJ1-1, with 7 bases lining up with TRBD1. The CDR3 is 17 residues long. The ends lost 7 bases at V and 1 base at J; junction bases unmatched: 15. CDR1 and CDR2 from the germline V gene are LGHNT and FRNRAP.

The rearrangement uses TRBV19 and TRBJ2-4, with D perhaps matching TRBD2 (5 bases). Germline lookup yields CDR1 LNHDA and CDR2 SQIVND (reference sequence). The CDR3 loop spans 14 amino acids. The V end was cut by 8 bases, the J end by 6 bases, with 17 bases between. The CDR3 DNA is TGTGCCAGTTCGGCCACGGGGTTGGTAAACATTCAGTACTTC. It yields the protein CASSATGLVNIQYF.

The CDR3 reads CASSSPGPNQPQHF. In nucleotides, the CDR3 is TGTGCCAGCAGCTCGCCAGGGCCGAATCAGCCCCAGCATTTT. This chain connects TRBV7-2 to TRBJ1-5; tentatively, D is TRBD1 (5 bases). This CDR3 has 14 residues. Germline V lookup: CDR1 SGHTA, CDR2 FQGNSA. Trimming cost V 4 bases and J 4 bases, with 11 bases left between them.

The chain combines TRBV19 with TRBJ2-1; TRBD1 matches at 8 bases. The V gene's germline CDR1 is LNHDA and CDR2 SQIVND (reference sequence). The CDR3 is made up of 15 amino acids. The V and J ends lost 3 bases and 8 bases, in that order; junction bases with no gene match: 9. The DNA of the CDR3 is TGTGCCAGTAGTATCCGAGGACAGGGACTCGATGAGCAGTTCTTC. It translates to CASSIRGQGLDEQFF.

V usage is TRBV3-1 (or the pseudogene TRBV3-2) and J usage is TRBJ1-4, with TRBD1 matching 7 bases. The germline gives CDR1 LGHDT, CDR2 YNNKEL (reference sequence). The CDR3 spans 16 residues. V trimming: 0 bases; J trimming: 7 bases; junction bases outside the gene matches: 8. DNA of the CDR3: TGTGCCAGCAGCCAAGACACTTCGACAGGGTTTGAAAAACTGTTTTTT. Translated: CASSQDTSTGFEKLFF.

The genes are TRBV5-1 and TRBJ2-3; 13 bases match TRBD2. The length of the CDR3 is 16 residues. Unmatched junction bases numbered 5, after V lost 6 bases and J lost 1 base. Germline V CDR1 and CDR2: SGHRS, YFSETQ. The CDR3 loop is CASKILAGGRTDTQYF. The CDR3 coding sequence is TGCGCCAGCAAAATACTAGCGGGGGGGCGCACAGATACGCAGTATTTT.

The chain carries TRBV10-3 and TRBJ2-5, with D perhaps matching TRBD1 (6 bases). The V end lost 6 bases, the J end lost 1 base, and 9 bases lay between the germline ends. CDR1 and CDR2 (germline): ENHRY, SYGVKD. This CDR3 comprises 13 residues. In nucleotides, the CDR3 is TGTGCCATCAGGAACAGGGTCCAAGAGACCCAGTACTTC. As protein: CAIRNRVQETQYF.

The V gene is TRBV5-4, the J gene TRBJ2-3; TRBD1 is a possible D gene (5 bases). Germline V gene sequence: CDR1 SGHNT, CDR2 YYREEE (reference sequence). CDR3 length: 13 amino acids. V was pared by 0 bases and J by 9 bases, with 11 bases between. The CDR3: CASSLAGSTTQYF. The CDR3, as DNA: TGTGCCAGCAGCTTGGCAGGGTCGACAACGCAGTATTTT.

V is TRBV19 and J is TRBJ2-7; weak D call: TRBD1 (5 bases). V lost 5 bases, J lost 0 bases, and 17 bases lay in between. Germline V gene sequence: CDR1 LNHDA, CDR2 SQIVND (reference sequence). This CDR3 spans 16 amino acids. The CDR3 loop reads CASSPTRTTSSYEQYF. The CDR3 DNA reads as TGTGCCAGTAGTCCAACCAGGACAACGAGCTCCTACGAGCAGTACTTC.

This clone appeared a single time. The chain joins TRBV7-2 to TRBJ1-4; 8 nucleotides agree with TRBD1. Trimming removed 4 bases from V and 3 bases from J; junction bases left unmatched: 1. The CDR3 runs to 14 residues. Germline V CDR1 and CDR2: SGHTA, FQGNSA. CDR3 DNA: TGTGCCAGCAGCTCGGACAGGGCTAATGAAAAACTGTTTTTT. Its translation: CASSSDRANEKLFF.

The rearrangement uses TRBV11-2 and TRBJ2-2; no definite D call. With 6 bases removed from V and 9 bases from J, the gap between germline ends came to 11 bases. Germline V gives CDR1 SGHAT, CDR2 FQNNGV. CDR3 length equals 12 residues. The CDR3 DNA is TGTGCCAGCAGTCTAAGAGTATGGGAGCTGTTTTTT. It translates to CASSLRVWELFF.